These T cell receptor beta chains were read from a single sample in a study of persistence of HIV-infected CD4 T cells. Clones were sequenced by immunoSEQ multiplex PCR, and TCRdb holds only the in-frame ones, with some missing. Of under 40,000 clones in the sample, approximately 70% were seen once. For these receptors, no antigen is known. The sequenced sample was CD4+ T cells sorted from PBMCs after roughly 18-hour stimulation, obtained from a patient who received antiretroviral therapy. The receptors were gathered from an adult man with HIV who was CMV-seropositive. Both conserved end residues are part of each CDR3. The D gene is left open where the match is weak. Only some rows state a clone size, as once, few, many or a class for expanded clones.

d_call: TRBD1
j_call: TRBJ2-1
v_call: TRBV11-2
clone_size: once
cdr3_nt: TGTGCCAGCAGCCGCAATTTGGGGGACAGTAAACAATACAATGAGCAGTTCTTC
cdr3_aa: CASSRNLGDSKQYNEQFF

d_call: TRBD1
j_call: TRBJ1-2
v_call: TRBV7-9
clone_size: NA
cdr3_nt: TGTGCCAGCAGCTACACAGGGGGTGGCTACACCTTC
cdr3_aa: CASSYTGGGYTF

d_call: NA
j_call: TRBJ1-6
v_call: TRBV12-3/TRBV12-4
clone_size: few
cdr3_nt: TGTGCCAGCAGGCAGGGTCGCTCACCCCTCCACTTT
cdr3_aa: CASRQGRSPLHF

d_call: TRBD1
j_call: TRBJ2-7
v_call: TRBV15
clone_size: NA
cdr3_nt: TGTGCCACCAGTCCGGACAGGACTTCCTACGAGCAGTACTTC
cdr3_aa: CATSPDRTSYEQYF

d_call: NA
j_call: TRBJ2-6
v_call: TRBV6-5
clone_size: few
cdr3_nt: TGTGCCAGCAGGAGTACAGGGACGGGGGCCAACGTCCTGACTTTC
cdr3_aa: CASRSTGTGANVLTF

d_call: NA
j_call: TRBJ1-6
v_call: TRBV2
clone_size: NA
cdr3_nt: TGTGCCAGCAGTACCAGGAGCTCCTATAATTCACCCCTCCACTTT
cdr3_aa: CASSTRSSYNSPLHF

d_call: TRBD1
j_call: TRBJ2-1
v_call: TRBV9
clone_size: NA
cdr3_nt: TGTGCCAGCAGCCCGCAGGGGGCTACCTACAATGAGCAGTTCTTC
cdr3_aa: CASSPQGATYNEQFF

d_call: NA
j_call: TRBJ1-4
v_call: TRBV2
clone_size: NA
cdr3_nt: TGTGCCAGCAGTAGAGGGAGGGGGGATAATGAAAAACTGTTTTTT
cdr3_aa: CASSRGRGDNEKLFF

d_call: NA
j_call: TRBJ1-2
v_call: TRBV2
clone_size: medium-sized
cdr3_nt: TGTGCCAGCAGTGTAGGGAGCGGCTACACCTTC
cdr3_aa: CASSVGSGYTF

d_call: TRBD1
j_call: TRBJ1-2
v_call: TRBV18
clone_size: NA
cdr3_nt: TGTGCCAGCTCACCGGCCGGGACAGGGGGCCTTAGGAACTATGGCTACACCTTC
cdr3_aa: CASSPAGTGGLRNYGYTF

d_call: NA
j_call: TRBJ1-1
v_call: TRBV9
clone_size: once
cdr3_nt: TGTGCCAGCAGCTCTGGGATGAACACTGAAGCTTTCTTT
cdr3_aa: CASSSGMNTEAFF

d_call: TRBD1
j_call: TRBJ2-2
v_call: TRBV5-1
clone_size: NA
cdr3_nt: TGCGCCAGCAGCCGCGGGACAGGGGGTTCGAACACCGGGGAGCTGTTTTTT
cdr3_aa: CASSRGTGGSNTGELFF

d_call: NA
j_call: TRBJ2-4
v_call: TRBV7-2
clone_size: few
cdr3_nt: TGTGCCAGCAGCTTAGAGGGTCTAGCGAAGAACATTCAGTACTTC
cdr3_aa: CASSLEGLAKNIQYF

d_call: NA
j_call: TRBJ1-2
v_call: TRBV19
clone_size: NA
cdr3_nt: TGTGCCAGTAGTATGCCCACAGGGCCCGACTATGGCTACACCTTC
cdr3_aa: CASSMPTGPDYGYTF

d_call: NA
j_call: TRBJ2-1
v_call: TRBV9
clone_size: NA
cdr3_nt: TGTGCCAGCAGCGCCCTAATGGGTGAGCAGTTCTTC
cdr3_aa: CASSALMGEQFF

d_call: NA
j_call: TRBJ1-2
v_call: TRBV6-1
clone_size: NA
cdr3_nt: TGTGCCAGCAGTGAAGAACCTTTAGGGAGAAGCTATGGCTACACCTTC
cdr3_aa: CASSEEPLGRSYGYTF

d_call: NA
j_call: TRBJ2-2
v_call: TRBV6-1
clone_size: once
cdr3_nt: TGTGCCAGCAGTGGATCCCGAACACTAAACACCGGGGAGCTGTTTTTT
cdr3_aa: CASSGSRTLNTGELFF

d_call: NA
j_call: TRBJ2-2
v_call: TRBV6-5
clone_size: NA
cdr3_nt: TGTGCCAGCAGTTACGGGGGGATCAACACCGGGGAGCTGTTTTTT
cdr3_aa: CASSYGGINTGELFF

d_call: NA
j_call: TRBJ1-2
v_call: TRBV12-3/TRBV12-4
clone_size: once
cdr3_nt: TGTGCCAGCAGGTCTGGGACTGGCCATGGCTACACCTTC
cdr3_aa: CASRSGTGHGYTF

d_call: NA
j_call: TRBJ2-3
v_call: TRBV7-8
clone_size: medium-sized
cdr3_nt: TGTGCCAGCAGCTTACCGGGGCCACAGGAGGATACGCAGTATTTT
cdr3_aa: CASSLPGPQEDTQYF

d_call: TRBD1
j_call: TRBJ2-1
v_call: TRBV3-1/TRBV3-2
clone_size: NA
cdr3_nt: TGTGCCAGCAGCTACCGTGGACAGGGGGTGCAGTTCTTC
cdr3_aa: CASSYRGQGVQFF

d_call: NA
j_call: TRBJ2-1
v_call: TRBV6-5
clone_size: NA
cdr3_nt: TGTGCCAGCAGCAGGGGTTATGAGCAGTTCTTC
cdr3_aa: CASSRGYEQFF

d_call: TRBD1
j_call: TRBJ1-5
v_call: TRBV2
clone_size: once
cdr3_nt: TGTGCCAGCAGGGCGACAGGGCATCGGGGTCAGCCCCAGCATTTT
cdr3_aa: CASRATGHRGQPQHF

d_call: TRBD1
j_call: TRBJ1-5
v_call: TRBV6-5
clone_size: medium-sized
cdr3_nt: TGTGCCAGCAGTTTGGGACAGGGGAAGAATCAGCCCCAGCATTTT
cdr3_aa: CASSLGQGKNQPQHF

d_call: NA
j_call: TRBJ1-1
v_call: TRBV12-3/TRBV12-4
clone_size: NA
cdr3_nt: TGTGCCAGCACCGACAGGTCGAACACTGAAGCTTTCTTT
cdr3_aa: CASTDRSNTEAFF

d_call: NA
j_call: TRBJ1-1
v_call: TRBV6-5
clone_size: NA
cdr3_nt: TGTGCCAGCAGGAACAGCGCAATCACTGAAGCTTTCTTT
cdr3_aa: CASRNSAITEAFF

d_call: TRBD2
j_call: TRBJ2-7
v_call: TRBV6-1
clone_size: NA
cdr3_nt: TGTGCCAGCAGTGAAGACGGGGGGGCCGTCTACGAGCAGTACTTC
cdr3_aa: CASSEDGGAVYEQYF

d_call: NA
j_call: TRBJ2-2
v_call: TRBV5-8
clone_size: NA
cdr3_nt: TGTGCCAGCAGCTTGGCTGGCGGAGGACCTGGGTACGCCGGGGAGCTGTTTTTT
cdr3_aa: CASSLAGGGPGYAGELFF

d_call: NA
j_call: TRBJ2-2
v_call: TRBV7-9
clone_size: few
cdr3_nt: TGTGCCAGCAGGCCAGCGACCGGGGAGCTGTTTTTT
cdr3_aa: CASRPATGELFF

d_call: NA
j_call: TRBJ1-5
v_call: TRBV7-9
clone_size: few
cdr3_nt: TGTGCCAGCAGCTTAGCTAGGGACGGCAATCAGCCCCAGCATTTT
cdr3_aa: CASSLARDGNQPQHF

d_call: TRBD1
j_call: TRBJ1-1
v_call: TRBV3-1/TRBV3-2
clone_size: NA
cdr3_nt: TGTGCCAGCAGCTCCGGGACAGGGGGTGAAGCTTTCTTT
cdr3_aa: CASSSGTGGEAFF

d_call: NA
j_call: TRBJ1-6
v_call: TRBV28
clone_size: NA
cdr3_nt: TGTGCCAGCAGTCCCTATACCGGCAGCTCCTATAATTCACCCCTCCACTTT
cdr3_aa: CASSPYTGSSYNSPLHF

d_call: NA
j_call: TRBJ1-1
v_call: TRBV6-6
clone_size: NA
cdr3_nt: TGTGCCAGCAGTTACTCGACCGTCGGCTGGGCTTTCTTT
cdr3_aa: CASSYSTVGWAFF